These 19 T cell receptor beta chains were sequenced from one sample in a study of CD8 T cells in ankylosing spondylitis. Study-wide results and caveats: Characteristic, it appeared, of ankylosing spondylitis blood was a TCR beta motif of about eight highly homologous variants.

These TCRs' antigens remain unknown. TCRdb re-analysed the 5' RACE reads in MiXCR, keeping a single row per CDR3 protein. The sample lists 470,000 or so distinct CDR3 sequences, roughly 25% occurring once. The specimen sequenced was blood, either unsorted or a sorted T cell fraction (not recorded which). These receptors were taken from a male donor with ankylosing spondylitis.

DNA of the CDR3: TGTGCCAGCAGCTTAGAGGGAGGGGGGTCAGAGACCCAGTACTTC. This translates into CASSLEGGGSETQYF. The V and J genes are TRBV7-9 and TRBJ2-5; tentatively, D is TRBD2 (7 bases). The CDR3 has 15 residues. Germline lookup yields CDR1 SEHNR and CDR2 FQNEAQ (reference sequence). Trimming pared 1 base from V and 4 bases from J, leaving 13 bases between. The entire variable domain, with the rest obtained from reference TRBV7-9 and TRBJ2-5, is as follows: DTGVSQNPRHKITKRGQNVTFRCDPISEHNRLYWYRQTLGQGPEFLTYFQNEAQLEKSRLLSDRFSAERPKGSFSTLEIQRTEQGDSAMYLCASSLEGGGSETQYFGPGTRLLVL.

This clonotype appeared a few times. The CDR3 loop reads CASSPLGGQGNNQPQHF. CDR3 nucleotide sequence: TGCGCCAGCAGCCCTCTTGGGGGACAGGGAAACAATCAGCCCCAGCATTTT. V usage is TRBV4-1 and J usage is TRBJ1-5; TRBD1 matches at 9 bases. Looked up from germline, CDR1 is MGHRA and CDR2 is YSYEKL. V trimming: 4 bases; J trimming: 3 bases; junction bases outside the gene matches: 10. The CDR3 spans 17 residues.

This clonotype was seen only a few times. This chain connects TRBV6-1 to TRBJ1-4; TRBD1 might be the D (6 bases). Germline CDR1 and CDR2: MNHNS and SASEGT. The CDR3 has 15 amino acids. Between the trimmed V and J ends, which lost 6 bases and 0 bases, there was a span of 11 bases. The CDR3 loop is CASSRQVATNEKLFF. CDR3 nucleotides: TGTGCCAGCAGCAGACAGGTTGCAACTAATGAAAAACTGTTTTTT.

In its sample, this clonotype was seen a few times. The V call is TRBV9, the J call TRBJ1-1, with TRBD1 matching 7 bases. The CDR3 runs to 14 residues. V lost 5 bases and J lost 0; bases outside the gene matches: 4. The germline V gene has CDR1 SGDLS and CDR2 YYNGEE. CDR3 amino acids: CASRRDSLNTEAFF. The CDR3 region has the DNA TGTGCCAGCAGGCGGGACAGCCTGAACACTGAAGCTTTCTTT.

The chain carries TRBV19 and TRBJ1-2, with 9 bases lining up with TRBD1. The CDR3 has 14 amino acids. Germline V gene data show CDR1 as LNHDA and CDR2 as SQIVND (reference sequence). With 6 bases clipped from V and 6 bases from J, the junction kept 8 bases outside the gene matches. CDR3 residues: CASRTTGGVHGYTF. The CDR3 DNA follows: TGTGCCAGTAGGACGACAGGGGGAGTCCATGGCTACACCTTC.

The J gene is TRBJ2-3, the V gene TRBV15; perhaps TRBD2 as D (6 bases). The CDR3 runs to 18 residues. Germline V gives CDR1 LNHNV, CDR2 YYDKDF (reference sequence). V was pared by 3 bases and J by 5 bases, with 24 bases between. The CDR3 here is CATSREGSTSPGGDTQYF. In DNA, the CDR3 is TGTGCCACCAGCAGGGAGGGATCGACTAGTCCAGGAGGAGATACGCAGTATTTT. Drawing the rest from reference TRBV15 and TRBJ2-3, the complete variable domain is DAMVIQNPRYQVTQFGKPVTLSCSQTLNHNVMYWYQQKSSQAPKLLFHYYDKDFNNEADTPDNFQSRRPNTSFCFLDIRSPGLGDTAMYLCATSREGSTSPGGDTQYFGPGTRLTVL.

This chain joins TRBV6-1 and TRBJ2-1; 10 positions agree with TRBD2. J was trimmed by 2 bases and V by 7 bases; bases with no gene match: 5. CDR1 is MNHNS and CDR2 is SASEGT in the germline V gene. The CDR3 length is 15 residues. The CDR3 is CASKQRGGTYNEQFF. The CDR3 DNA reads TGTGCCAGCAAACAGCGGGGGGGGACCTACAATGAGCAGTTCTTC.

This clonotype has a handful of counts. The V call is TRBV11-3, the J call TRBJ2-1; TRBD2 agrees at 9 bases. Per the germline V gene, CDR1 is SGHNT and CDR2 is YENEEA. V gave up 6 bases and J gave up 3 bases; unmatched junction bases: 6. The CDR3 runs 15 residues. The CDR3 here is CASRILAGNYNEQFF. Here the CDR3 DNA reads TGTGCCAGCAGGATACTAGCGGGCAACTACAATGAGCAGTTCTTC.

The V gene is TRBV7-9, the J gene TRBJ1-6, with unresolved D. V dropped 1 base and J dropped 7 bases, with 8 bases sitting between them. CDR3 length: 14 amino acids. Germline V gene sequence: CDR1 SEHNR, CDR2 FQNEAQ (reference sequence). The CDR3 nucleotides read TGTGCCAGCAGCTTAGATGGGATCAATTCACCCCTCCACTTT. This sequence encodes CASSLDGINSPLHF.

The chain joins TRBV11-2 to TRBJ2-7; perhaps TRBD2 as D (5 bases). The CDR3 is 15 residues long. Trimming shortened V by 1 base and J by 0 bases, and 10 bases separated the two germline ends. Per germline, CDR1 SGHAT and CDR2 FQNNGV. The CDR3 reads CASSLVPGSSYEQYV. CDR3 DNA: TGTGCCAGCAGCTTAGTTCCGGGGAGCTCCTACGAGCAGTACGTC.

The rearrangement links TRBV20-1 to TRBJ1-5, with a tentative D call TRBD1 (5 bases). The CDR3 has 12 amino acids. The V and J ends lost 4 bases and 3 bases respectively, with 7 bases between them. CDR1 and CDR2 from the germline V gene are DFQATT and SNEGSKA (reference sequence). CDR3 sequence (DNA): TGCAGTGCTAAGGACAACAATCAGCCCCAGCATTTT. Translated: CSAKDNNQPQHF.

The chain couples TRBV5-1 to TRBJ2-5; D is possibly TRBD1 (6 bases). V was pared by 4 bases and J by 4 bases, with 17 bases between. The CDR3 consists of 15 residues. CDR1 and CDR2 from the germline V gene are SGHRS and YFSETQ. The CDR3 nucleotides are TGCGCCAGCAGCACCCCCCAGGGGTCGGTAGAGACCCAGTACTTC. Translation: CASSTPQGSVETQYF.

This clonotype was detected a few times. The CDR3 loop reads CASSLEGLQETQYF. For the CDR3, the DNA is TGCGCCAGCAGCTTAGAGGGACTACAAGAGACCCAGTACTTC. The gene calls are TRBV5-1 and TRBJ2-5, with TRBD2 matching over 7 bases. V dropped 2 bases and J dropped 2; count of bases not matched to a gene: 3. This CDR3 spans 14 amino acids. CDR1 is SGHRS, CDR2 YFSETQ, per germline.

This clonotype was picked up a small number of times. The V call is TRBV20-1, the J call TRBJ2-3; D is undetermined. V lost 1 base and J lost 5, with 10 bases in between. The CDR3 runs to 13 residues. The germline CDR1 and CDR2 sequences are DFQATT and SNEGSKA (reference sequence). The CDR3 nucleotides read TGCAGTGCTAGAGGCACAACGGAAGATACGCAGTATTTT. Its translation is CSARGTTEDTQYF.

The rearrangement links TRBV7-9 to TRBJ1-1, with TRBD1 as a possible D gene (6 bases). The germline V and J ends were trimmed by 5 bases and 3 bases, with 13 bases remaining between them. The length of the CDR3 is 14 residues. CDR1 is SEHNR, CDR2 FQNEAQ, per germline (reference sequence). CDR3 bases: TGTGCCAGCAGCGTAAGGGGGTTTTACACTGAAGCTTTCTTT. Translated, it gives CASSVRGFYTEAFF. The complete variable domain, with remaining parts taken from reference TRBV7-9 and TRBJ1-1, reads DTGVSQNPRHKITKRGQNVTFRCDPISEHNRLYWYRQTLGQGPEFLTYFQNEAQLEKSRLLSDRFSAERPKGSFSTLEIQRTEQGDSAMYLCASSVRGFYTEAFFGQGTRLTVV.

This clonotype was seen only a few times. This chain uses TRBV5-1 with TRBJ2-5; 8 bases map to TRBD1. The CDR3 contains 16 residues. J was trimmed by 4 bases and V by 3 bases; bases with no gene match: 11. Germline V gives CDR1 SGHRS, CDR2 YFSETQ. The CDR3: CASSSLTTGARETQYF. The CDR3 DNA reads as TGCGCCAGCAGCTCGCTTACGACAGGGGCCCGAGAGACCCAGTACTTC.

This clonotype was seen a few times. The chain joins TRBV7-9 to TRBJ2-7, with 10 bases aligning to TRBD1. V trimming: 5 bases; J trimming: 7 bases; junction bases outside the gene matches: 5. This CDR3 has 13 amino acids. Germline values: CDR1 SEHNR, CDR2 FQNEAQ (reference sequence). The DNA of the CDR3 is TGTGCCAGCAGCAGACAGGGGGCGAGAGAGCAGTACGTC. Translating gives CASSRQGAREQYV.

This chain connects TRBV5-1 to TRBJ2-1, with a possible D match to TRBD2 (5 bases). The CDR3 loop spans 13 amino acids. Germline assignment: CDR1 SGHRS and CDR2 YFSETQ. V was clipped by 4 bases and J by 5 bases, with 10 bases between them. CDR3 residues: CASSPDFHNEQFF. As DNA, the CDR3 is TGCGCCAGCAGCCCGGACTTCCACAATGAGCAGTTCTTC.

This clonotype came up a few times. The gene calls are TRBV3-1 and TRBJ1-5; D remains unclear. There are 15 residues in the CDR3. Looked up from germline, CDR1 is LGHDT and CDR2 is YNNKEL (reference sequence). Trimming stripped 3 bases from V and 0 bases from J, with 9 bases between. The CDR3 coding sequence is TGTGCCAGCAGCCAGGGCCCCCTTAGCAATCAGCCCCAGCATTTT. This sequence encodes CASSQGPLSNQPQHF.